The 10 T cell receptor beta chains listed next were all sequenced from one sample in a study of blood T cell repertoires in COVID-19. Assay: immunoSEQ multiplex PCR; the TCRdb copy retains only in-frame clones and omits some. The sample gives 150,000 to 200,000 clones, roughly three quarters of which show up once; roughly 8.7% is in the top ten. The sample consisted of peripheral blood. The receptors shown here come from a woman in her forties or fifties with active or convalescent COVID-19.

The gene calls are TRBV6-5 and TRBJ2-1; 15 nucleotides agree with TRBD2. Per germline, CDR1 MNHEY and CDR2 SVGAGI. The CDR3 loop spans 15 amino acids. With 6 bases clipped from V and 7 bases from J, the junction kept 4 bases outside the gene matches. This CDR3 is CASSEGLAGGNEQFF. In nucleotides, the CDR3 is TGTGCCAGCAGCGAGGGACTAGCGGGGGGAAATGAGCAGTTCTTC.

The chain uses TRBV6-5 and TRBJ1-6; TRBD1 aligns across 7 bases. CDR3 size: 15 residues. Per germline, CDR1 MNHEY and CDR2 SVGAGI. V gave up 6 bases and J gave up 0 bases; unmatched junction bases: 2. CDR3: CASSGTASYNSPLHF. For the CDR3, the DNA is TGTGCCAGCAGCGGGACAGCCTCCTATAATTCACCCCTCCACTTT.

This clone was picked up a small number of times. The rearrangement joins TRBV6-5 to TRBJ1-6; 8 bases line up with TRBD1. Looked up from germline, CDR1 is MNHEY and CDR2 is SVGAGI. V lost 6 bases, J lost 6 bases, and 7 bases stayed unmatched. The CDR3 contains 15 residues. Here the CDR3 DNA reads TGTGCCAGCAGGTCAGGGGGCGGAGGTAATTCACCCCTCCACTTT. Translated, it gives CASRSGGGGNSPLHF.

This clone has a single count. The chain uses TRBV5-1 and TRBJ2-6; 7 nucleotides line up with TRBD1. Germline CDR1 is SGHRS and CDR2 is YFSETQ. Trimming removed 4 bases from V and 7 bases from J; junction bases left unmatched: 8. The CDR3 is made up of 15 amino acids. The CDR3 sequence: CASSEGQSGANVLTF. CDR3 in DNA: TGCGCCAGCAGCGAGGGACAGTCGGGAGCCAACGTCCTGACTTTC.

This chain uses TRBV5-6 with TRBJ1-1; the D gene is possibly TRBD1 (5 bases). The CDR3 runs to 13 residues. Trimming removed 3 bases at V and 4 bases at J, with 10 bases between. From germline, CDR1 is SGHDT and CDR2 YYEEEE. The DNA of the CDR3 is TGTGCCAGCAGCTCGTCAGGGCGCACTGAAGCTTTCTTT. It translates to CASSSSGRTEAFF.

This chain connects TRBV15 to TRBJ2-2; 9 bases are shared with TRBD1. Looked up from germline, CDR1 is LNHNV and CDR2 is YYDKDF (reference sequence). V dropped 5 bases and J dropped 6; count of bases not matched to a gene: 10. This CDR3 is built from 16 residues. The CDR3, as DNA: TGTGCCACCAGCCTATGGGGACAGGGTGGGGCCGGGGAGCTGTTTTTT. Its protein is CATSLWGQGGAGELFF.

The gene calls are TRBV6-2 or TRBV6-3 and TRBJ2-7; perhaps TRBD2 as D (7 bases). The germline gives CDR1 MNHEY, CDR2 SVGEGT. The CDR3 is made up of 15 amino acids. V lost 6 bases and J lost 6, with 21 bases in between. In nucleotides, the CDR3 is TGTGCCAGCAGCCCCTTTGGGGGGGCGGCGGGCGAGCAGTACTTC. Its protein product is CASSPFGGAAGEQYF.

The CDR3 nucleotides read TGTGCAAGTCGCTTTACAGGGGGCGATGGGTTCGTCTCTGGAAACACCATATATTTT. It yields the protein CASRFTGGDGFVSGNTIYF. The chain joins TRBV12-2 to TRBJ1-3; the table's D gene call, TRBD1, was not cross checked with the DNA. TRBV12-2 is tagged as a pseudogene. The length of the CDR3 is 19 residues.

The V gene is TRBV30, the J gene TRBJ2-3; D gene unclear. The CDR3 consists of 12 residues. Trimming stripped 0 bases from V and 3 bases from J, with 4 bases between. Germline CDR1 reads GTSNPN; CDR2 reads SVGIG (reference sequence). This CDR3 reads CAWSVRTDTQYF. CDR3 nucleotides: TGTGCCTGGAGTGTCAGAACAGATACGCAGTATTTT.

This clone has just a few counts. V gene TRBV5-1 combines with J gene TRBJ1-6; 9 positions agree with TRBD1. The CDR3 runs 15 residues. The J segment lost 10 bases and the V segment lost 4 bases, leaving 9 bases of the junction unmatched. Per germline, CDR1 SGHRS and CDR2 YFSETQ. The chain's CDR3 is CASSPGQGNMSPLHF. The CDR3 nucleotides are TGCGCCAGCAGCCCCGGACAGGGGAATATGTCACCCCTCCACTTT.